These 23 T cell receptor beta chains originate from one sample sequenced in a study of vaccination and CD4 T cells after COVID-19. No cognate antigen is known for these TCRs. Sequencing of the DNA from cultured CD4+ T cells was carried out with the Oncomine TCR Beta short-read assay. From the PCR reads, TCRdb called clonotypes with MiXCR, one entry per CDR3 protein. The table has about 8,300 distinct CDR3 sequences, roughly 60% seen once. Treatment in this sample: roughly ten-day PBMC culture with coronavirus spike peptide pools or control peptides (ViraFEST assay). The sample was CD4+ T cells from blood, cultured in vitro. Receptors were obtained from a human donor who had recovered from COVID-19.

V is TRBV2 and J is TRBJ1-2; D gene unclear. Trimming left V 2 bases short and J 2 bases short, with 9 bases between. CDR1 and CDR2 (germline): SNHLY, FYNNEI. This CDR3 spans 14 amino acids. DNA of the CDR3: TGTGCCAGCAGTGAAAGCGGCACCAACTATGGCTACACCTTC. The encoded protein is CASSESGTNYGYTF.

The rearrangement joins TRBV6-2 or TRBV6-3 to TRBJ1-2; no definite D call. V lost 5 bases and J 7 bases, leaving 11 bases between the germline ends. Germline V gene sequence: CDR1 MNHEY, CDR2 SVGEGT. The CDR3 is 12 residues long. The CDR3 DNA sequence: TGTGCCAGCAGTCTCCCGAGTAGTGGCTACACCTTC. Amino acid sequence: CASSLPSSGYTF.

The rearrangement joins TRBV6-1 to TRBJ1-2; D remains unclear. V dropped 5 bases and J dropped 4 bases, with 14 bases sitting between them. The CDR3 contains 14 residues. The V gene's germline CDR1 is MNHNS and CDR2 SASEGT. The CDR3 nucleotides read TGTGCCAGCAGTAGGGAGGGAAGTAGCTATGGCTACACCTTC. Protein sequence: CASSREGSSYGYTF.

The genes are TRBV10-3 and TRBJ1-2, with 7 positions matching TRBD1. CDR1 is ENHRY and CDR2 is SYGVKD in the germline V gene. There are 14 residues in the CDR3. Trimming took 6 bases from V and 10 from J; bases not matched to a gene: 14. CDR3 in amino acids: CAISARQGHWNYTF. The CDR3 DNA follows: TGTGCCATCAGCGCCCGACAGGGTCATTGGAACTACACCTTC.

The chain couples TRBV27 to TRBJ2-5, with TRBD2 matching 8 bases. V shed 10 bases, J shed 4 bases, and the junction held 11 bases outside the gene matches. The CDR3 spans 14 residues. Germline lookup yields CDR1 MNHEY and CDR2 SMNVEV (reference sequence). In DNA, the CDR3 is TGTGCCACCCGACCGGGGGGGCTGGGAGAGACCCAGTACTTC. It translates to CATRPGGLGETQYF.

The V call is TRBV7-2, the J call TRBJ2-7, with TRBD1 as a possible D gene (5 bases). Germline loops: CDR1 SGHTA, CDR2 FQGNSA. Trimming took 2 bases from V and 2 from J, leaving 10 bases between them. This CDR3 is 14 amino acids long. CDR3 bases: TGTGCCAGCAGCTTAAAACAGGCACCCTACGAGCAGTACTTC. Translated: CASSLKQAPYEQYF.

The chain has TRBV5-8 and TRBJ2-3; 10 nucleotides align to TRBD2. Looked up from germline, CDR1 is SGHTS and CDR2 is YDEGEE. The CDR3 is made up of 16 amino acids. V was pared by 4 bases and J by 1 base, with 6 bases of the junction left unmatched. CDR3 sequence (DNA): TGTGCCAGCAGCCCTGGACTAGCGGCACGCACAGATACGCAGTATTTT. Its protein is CASSPGLAARTDTQYF.

This clonotype was counted only a few times. This chain links TRBV20-1 with TRBJ2-3, with 12 bases that match TRBD2. The J segment lost 5 bases and the V segment lost 6 bases, leaving 12 bases of the junction unmatched. The CDR3 loop spans 16 amino acids. CDR1 is DFQATT and CDR2 is SNEGSKA in the germline V gene (reference sequence). CDR3 residues: CSAPVRLAGGVDTQYF. In DNA, the CDR3 is TGCAGTGCCCCCGTAAGGCTAGCGGGAGGGGTAGATACGCAGTATTTT.

The chain couples TRBV19 to TRBJ1-2, with D unresolved. There are 13 residues in the CDR3. Deletions cut 1 base from V and 1 base from J, with 4 bases between. Germline V gives CDR1 LNHDA, CDR2 SQIVND (reference sequence). The CDR3 sequence is CASSIGINYGYTF. DNA for the CDR3: TGTGCCAGTAGTATAGGCATTAACTATGGCTACACCTTC. The full variable domain, its missing parts supplied by reference TRBV19 and TRBJ1-2, is DGGITQSPKYLFRKEGQNVTLSCEQNLNHDAMYWYRQDPGQGLRLIYYSQIVNDFQKGDIAEGYSVSREKKESFPLTVTSAQKNPTAFYLCASSIGINYGYTFGSGTRLTVV.

This chain connects TRBV5-1 to TRBJ1-2; D call uncertain. Deletions cut 1 base from V and 7 bases from J, with 14 bases between. The germline CDR1 and CDR2 sequences are SGHRS and YFSETQ. This CDR3 has 14 amino acids. The CDR3 here is CASSLPRNGGGYTF. CDR3 bases: TGCGCCAGCAGCTTGCCACGTAACGGTGGTGGCTACACCTTC. The whole variable domain, filled in from reference TRBV5-1 and TRBJ1-2, reads KAGVTQTPRYLIKTRGQQVTLSCSPISGHRSVSWYQQTPGQGLQFLFEYFSETQRNKGNFPGRFSGRQFSNSRSEMNVSTLELGDSALYLCASSLPRNGGGYTFGSGTRLTVV.

V usage is TRBV5-8 and J usage is TRBJ2-3; D perhaps matches TRBD2 (6 bases). CDR1 is SGHTS, CDR2 YDEGEE, per germline. The CDR3 runs 15 residues. V lost 0 bases and J lost 2, with 10 bases in between. The CDR3 bases are TGTGCCAGCAGCTTGGTGCGGGGATACACAGATACGCAGTATTTT. Protein sequence: CASSLVRGYTDTQYF. Together with reference TRBV5-8 and TRBJ2-3, the CDR3 gives the full variable domain: EAGVTQSPTHLIKTRGQQATLRCSPISGHTSVYWYQQALGLGLQFLLWYDEGEERNRGNFPPRFSGRQFPNYSSELNVNALELEDSALYLCASSLVRGYTDTQYFGPGTRLTVL.

J is TRBJ2-3 and V is TRBV2, with TRBD2 matching over 12 bases. J gave up 4 bases and V 5 bases, and 1 base lay outside the gene matches. The germline gives CDR1 SNHLY, CDR2 FYNNEI. The CDR3 loop spans 14 amino acids. In nucleotides, the CDR3 is TGTGCCAGCAGTCGGACTAGCGGGGCAGATACGCAGTATTTT. This translates into CASSRTSGADTQYF.

Only a few counts were recorded for this clonotype. This chain connects TRBV24-1 to TRBJ2-2, with 10 bases aligning to TRBD1. Trimming cost V 9 bases and J 9 bases; bases outside gene matches: 6. The CDR3 has 13 amino acids. The germline V gene has CDR1 KGHDR and CDR2 SFDVKD. In DNA, the CDR3 is TGTGCCACCGGGGGACAGGGGTTTCGGGAGCTGTTTTTT. Its protein is CATGGQGFRELFF.

In its sample, this clonotype was seen a few times. V gene TRBV7-2 combines with J gene TRBJ2-1; 10 nucleotides match TRBD1. V gave up 5 bases and J gave up 8 bases; unmatched junction bases: 9. Germline CDR1 reads SGHTA; CDR2 reads FQGNSA. The CDR3 consists of 15 residues. This chain's CDR3 is CASSHRQGAVDEQFF. The DNA of the CDR3 is TGTGCCAGCAGCCATAGACAGGGGGCGGTTGATGAGCAGTTCTTC.

The chain recombines TRBV6-2 or TRBV6-3 with TRBJ1-2; D gene uncertain. CDR1 and CDR2 from the germline V gene are MNHEY and SVGEGT. The germline V and J ends were trimmed by 7 bases and 2 bases, with 11 bases remaining between them. This CDR3 has 13 amino acids. The CDR3 loop is CASTGNQNYGYTF. The CDR3 DNA follows: TGTGCCAGCACGGGGAACCAAAACTATGGCTACACCTTC.

The CDR3 is CASSLGGSTEAFF. CDR3 nucleotides: TGTGCCAGCAGCTTAGGGGGTAGCACTGAAGCTTTCTTT. The chain employs TRBV7-9 and TRBJ1-1; D uncertain. Trimming pared 1 base from V and 4 bases from J, leaving 7 bases between. The CDR3 runs 13 residues. In germline, CDR1 is SEHNR, CDR2 FQNEAQ (reference sequence).

This sequence joins TRBV20-1 and TRBJ2-2; TRBD2 agrees at 13 bases. The CDR3 extends over 16 amino acids. Trimming removed 6 bases from V and 2 bases from J; junction bases left unmatched: 6. CDR1 is DFQATT and CDR2 is SNEGSKA in the germline V gene (reference sequence). DNA for the CDR3: TGCAGTGCCCACGGACTAGCGGGAGAAAACACCGGGGAGCTGTTTTTT. This codes for CSAHGLAGENTGELFF.

J is TRBJ1-6 and V is TRBV20-1; 7 nucleotides line up with TRBD1. The CDR3 length is 14 residues. Per germline, CDR1 DFQATT and CDR2 SNEGSKA (reference sequence). The junction had 10 bases not matched to a gene; V was cut back by 8 bases and J by 6 bases. CDR3 DNA sequence: TGCAGTTCTCGAGCCGGGACAGTTAATTCACCCCTCCACTTT. Amino acid sequence: CSSRAGTVNSPLHF.

This clonotype was counted a few times. The rearrangement links TRBV2 to TRBJ1-5, with 8 positions matching TRBD1. CDR3 length: 14 residues. The germline V gene has CDR1 SNHLY and CDR2 FYNNEI. The trim removed 6 bases at V and 2 bases at J, leaving 3 bases unmatched. The CDR3 region has the DNA TGTGCCAGCAGGATGGACAGGGGCAATCAGCCCCAGCATTTT. It translates to CASRMDRGNQPQHF.

This chain connects TRBV7-3 to TRBJ2-5; 7 bases agree with TRBD2. J gave up 3 bases and V 0 bases, and 1 base lay outside the gene matches. This CDR3 contains 14 residues. CDR1 and CDR2 (germline): SGHTA, FQGTGA. This CDR3 is CASSLTGREETQYF. The CDR3 nucleotides read TGTGCCAGCAGCTTAACAGGGAGGGAAGAGACCCAGTACTTC.

This sequence joins TRBV20-1 and TRBJ1-2; D is unclear. Germline V gene lookup returns CDR1 DFQATT and CDR2 SNEGSKA (reference sequence). CDR3 length: 12 amino acids. The V end lost 1 base, the J end lost 7 bases, and 10 bases lay between the germline ends. CDR3 residues: CSARVQSGGYTF. CDR3 nucleotides: TGCAGTGCTAGAGTCCAATCCGGTGGCTACACCTTC.

The chain is built from TRBV30 and TRBJ1-6; D unresolved. The length of the CDR3 is 16 residues. V lost 0 bases to trimming and J lost 9 bases, with 18 bases between them. CDR1 and CDR2 (germline): GTSNPN, SVGIG (reference sequence). The CDR3 sequence: CAWSVPEYRIASPLHF. Here the CDR3 DNA reads TGTGCCTGGAGTGTACCGGAGTACAGAATCGCTTCACCCCTCCACTTT.

The rearrangement uses TRBV11-3 and TRBJ2-3, with TRBD2 as a possible D gene (6 bases). Germline lookup yields CDR1 SGHNT and CDR2 YENEEA. V was pared by 5 bases and J by 0 bases, with 15 bases between. The CDR3 is 16 amino acids. The CDR3 loop is CASSLLGGLSTDTQYF. The CDR3 coding sequence is TGTGCCAGCAGCCTCTTGGGGGGACTCAGCACAGATACGCAGTATTTT.